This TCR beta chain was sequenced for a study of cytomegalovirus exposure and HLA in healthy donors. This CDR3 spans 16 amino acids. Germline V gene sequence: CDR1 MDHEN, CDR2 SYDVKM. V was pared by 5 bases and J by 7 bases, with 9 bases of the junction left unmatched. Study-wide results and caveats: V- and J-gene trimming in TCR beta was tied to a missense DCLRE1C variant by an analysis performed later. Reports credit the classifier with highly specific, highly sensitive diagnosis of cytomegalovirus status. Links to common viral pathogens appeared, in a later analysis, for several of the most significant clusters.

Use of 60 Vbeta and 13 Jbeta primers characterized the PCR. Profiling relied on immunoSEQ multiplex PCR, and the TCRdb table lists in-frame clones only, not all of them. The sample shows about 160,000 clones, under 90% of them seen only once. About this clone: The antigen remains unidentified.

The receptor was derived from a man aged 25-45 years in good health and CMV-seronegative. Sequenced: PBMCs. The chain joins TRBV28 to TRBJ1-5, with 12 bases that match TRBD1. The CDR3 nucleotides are TGTGCCAGCAGTCCGACGGGACAGGGGGCGGGACAGCCCCAGCATTTT. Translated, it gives CASSPTGQGAGQPQHF.